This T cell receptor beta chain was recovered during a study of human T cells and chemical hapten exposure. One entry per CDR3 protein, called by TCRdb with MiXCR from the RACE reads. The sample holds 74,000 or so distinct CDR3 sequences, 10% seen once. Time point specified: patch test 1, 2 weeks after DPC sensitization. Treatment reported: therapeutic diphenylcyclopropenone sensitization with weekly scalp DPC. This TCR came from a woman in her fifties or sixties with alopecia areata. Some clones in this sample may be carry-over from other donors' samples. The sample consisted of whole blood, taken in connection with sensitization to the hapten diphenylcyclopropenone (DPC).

The CDR3 nucleotides are TGTGCCAGCAGTTTACGGGCAGGGGGGGCTTACGAGCAGTACTTC. Translated, it gives CASSLRAGGAYEQYF. The chain carries TRBV27 and TRBJ2-7; D may correspond to TRBD1 or TRBD2 (7 bases each). Trimming took 2 bases from V and 4 from J, leaving 15 bases between them. The CDR3 covers 15 residues. Germline CDR1 reads MNHEY; CDR2 reads SMNVEV (reference sequence).